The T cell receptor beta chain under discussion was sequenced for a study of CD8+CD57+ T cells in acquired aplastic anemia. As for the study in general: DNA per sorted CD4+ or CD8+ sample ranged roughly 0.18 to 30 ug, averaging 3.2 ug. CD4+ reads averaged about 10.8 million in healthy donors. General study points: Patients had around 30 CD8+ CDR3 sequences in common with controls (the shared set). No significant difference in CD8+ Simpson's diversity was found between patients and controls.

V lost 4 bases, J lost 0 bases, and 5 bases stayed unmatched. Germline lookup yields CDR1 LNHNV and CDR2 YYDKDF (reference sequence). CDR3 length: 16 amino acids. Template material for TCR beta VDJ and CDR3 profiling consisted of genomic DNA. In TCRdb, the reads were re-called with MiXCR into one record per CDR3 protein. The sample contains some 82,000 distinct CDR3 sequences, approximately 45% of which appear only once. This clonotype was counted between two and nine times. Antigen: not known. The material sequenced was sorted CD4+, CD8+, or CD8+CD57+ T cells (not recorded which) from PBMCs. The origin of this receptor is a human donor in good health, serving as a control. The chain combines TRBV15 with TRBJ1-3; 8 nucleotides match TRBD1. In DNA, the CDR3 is TGTGCCACCAGCATGGACAGGGTCTACTCTGGAAACACCATATATTTT. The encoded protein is CATSMDRVYSGNTIYF.